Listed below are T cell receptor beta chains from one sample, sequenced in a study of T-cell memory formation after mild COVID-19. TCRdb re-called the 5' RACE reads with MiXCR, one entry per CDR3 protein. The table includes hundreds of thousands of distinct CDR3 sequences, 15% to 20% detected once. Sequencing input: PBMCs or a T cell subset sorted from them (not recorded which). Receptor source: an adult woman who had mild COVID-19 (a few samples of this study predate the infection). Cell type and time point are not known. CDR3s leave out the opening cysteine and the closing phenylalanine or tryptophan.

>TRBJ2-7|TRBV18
ASSPGGTGGVHEQY
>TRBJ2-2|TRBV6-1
ASSDWGTGARTGELF
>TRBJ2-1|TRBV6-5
ASSYSKGAGAFSYNEQF
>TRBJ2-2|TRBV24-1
ATSDFGPSNTGELF
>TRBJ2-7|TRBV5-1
ASSFSTGGNYEQY
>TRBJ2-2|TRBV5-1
ASSLNLANTGELF
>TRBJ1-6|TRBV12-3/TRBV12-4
AGREPVWGSPLH
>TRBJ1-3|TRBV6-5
ASSPPGRNTIY
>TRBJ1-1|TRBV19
ASSPGQGTEAF
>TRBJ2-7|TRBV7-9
ASRLGGYYEQY
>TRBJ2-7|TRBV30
AWIDEQY
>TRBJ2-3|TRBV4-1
ASSQDNGYSTDTQY
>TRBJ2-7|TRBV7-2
ASSLGRGNEQY
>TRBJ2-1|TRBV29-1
SVERLSSYNEQF
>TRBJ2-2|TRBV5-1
ASSFDYGELF
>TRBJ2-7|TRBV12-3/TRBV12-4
ASSSYPRGSYEQY
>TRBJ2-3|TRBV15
ASRNTEPILTDTQY
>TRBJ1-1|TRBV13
ASSLQGNVVNTEAF
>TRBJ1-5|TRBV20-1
SAHNPRPGASNQPQH
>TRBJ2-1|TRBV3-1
ASSDERGGVDEQF
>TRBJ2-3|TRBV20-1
SALSPESDTQY
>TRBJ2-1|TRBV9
ASSVGVGPYNEQF
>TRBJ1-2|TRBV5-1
ASKLGTGGFYGYT
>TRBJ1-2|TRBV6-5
ASSSPTGADYGYT
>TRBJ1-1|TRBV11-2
ASSLDQMNTEAF
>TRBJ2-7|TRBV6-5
ASSYSVGTGAYEQY
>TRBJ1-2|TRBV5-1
ASSLEFEGVGYGYT
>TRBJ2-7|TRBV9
ASSTGTVSSYEQY
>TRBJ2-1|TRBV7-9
ASSLGTSGSDEQF
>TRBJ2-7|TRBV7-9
ASSPGLAGSYEQY
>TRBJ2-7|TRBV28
ASYPGQGSLYEQY
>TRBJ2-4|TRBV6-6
ASSTQGWAKNIQY
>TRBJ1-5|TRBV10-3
AIRGGADQPQH
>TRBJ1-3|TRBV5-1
ASSLEWDTFGNTIY
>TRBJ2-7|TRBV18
ASSPGPGTGNEQY
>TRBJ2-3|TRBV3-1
ASSQEWGKDPPPDTQY
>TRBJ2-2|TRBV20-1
SAIPRGGRRGGTGELF
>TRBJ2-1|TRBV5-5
ASSLDPRGHNEQF
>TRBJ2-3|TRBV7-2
ASSSGLHSTDTQY
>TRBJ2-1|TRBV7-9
ASSLAAYNEQF
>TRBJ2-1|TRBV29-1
SVESSYNEQF
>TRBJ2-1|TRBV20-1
SASGTSSNEQF
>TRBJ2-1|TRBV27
AISPPGRGEQF
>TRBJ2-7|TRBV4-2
ASSQGGGHSYEQY
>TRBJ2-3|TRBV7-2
ASSLRGWTSLTDTQF
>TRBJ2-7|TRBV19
ASSIPGTGVYEQY
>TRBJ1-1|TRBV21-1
ASSPNGTENTEAF
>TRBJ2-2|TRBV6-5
ASSYSIGDTGELF
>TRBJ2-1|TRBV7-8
ASKVAGVYNEQF
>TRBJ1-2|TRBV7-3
ASSLGGGGDYGYT
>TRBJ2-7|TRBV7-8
ASSLGRRSYYEQY
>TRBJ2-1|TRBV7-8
ASSLALGRYNEQF
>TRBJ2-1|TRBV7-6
ASSHSSGDSYNEQF
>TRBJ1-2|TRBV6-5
ASSPLDGPGGGYT